These 16 T cell receptor beta chains originate from one sample sequenced in a study of CD8+CD57+ T cells in acquired aplastic anemia (dated by TCRdb to 2016 to 2019). TCRdb lists the instrument as Illumina HiSeq 2000. Genomic DNA was used as template for profiling of TCR beta VDJ combinations and CDR3 sequences. TCRdb's own reprocessing of the public reads used fastp at Q25 and MiXCR and kept productive beta chains. CDR3 protein duplicates are merged, each entry listing the most common genes and DNA. For this sample there are under 200,000 distinct CDR3 sequences; about half appear just once. Roughly 1.8% of the sample is held by the ten biggest clonotypes. The patients picked for sequencing were ones in whom flow cytometry had shown an expansion of CD8+CD57+ cells. The sequencing sample was made of sorted CD4+, CD8+, or CD8+CD57+ T cells (not recorded which) from PBMCs. These receptors came from a human donor with aplastic anemia.

The sample holds one count of this clonotype. This chain's CDR3 is CSATGLGGTGELFF. The CDR3 DNA is TGCAGTGCCACGGGACTAGGGGGCACCGGGGAGCTGTTTTTT. J is TRBJ2-2 and V is TRBV20-1, with 8 bases fitting TRBD2. This CDR3 region has 14 residues. With V trimmed by 6 bases and J by 4 bases, 7 bases remained unmatched. Germline-derived CDR1 and CDR2 are DFQATT and SNEGSKA (reference sequence).

V and J are TRBV2 and TRBJ2-5, with 7 bases fitting TRBD2. Germline V gene lookup returns CDR1 SNHLY and CDR2 FYNNEI. V lost 4 bases to trimming and J lost 1 base; unmatched junction nucleotides: 9. The CDR3 contains 16 residues. The CDR3 loop is CASSGDSGGGQETQYF. The CDR3 DNA reads as TGTGCCAGCAGTGGAGACTCGGGCGGGGGCCAAGAGACCCAGTACTTC.

The chain uses TRBV10-1 and TRBJ2-7, with a weak D call TRBD2 (7 bases). Trimming pared 6 bases from V and 12 bases from J, leaving 24 bases between. This CDR3 contains 14 residues. Germline V gene sequence: CDR1 WNHNN, CDR2 SYGVQD (reference sequence). CDR3 sequence reads: CASSGLGGLAVLYF. DNA of the CDR3: TGCGCCAGCAGCGGACTAGGGGGACTCGCCGTATTGTACTTC.

Only one count was recorded for this clonotype. The chain links TRBV7-2 to TRBJ1-1; D unresolved. V was shortened by 5 bases and J by 4 bases, with 11 bases between the two germline ends. CDR1 and CDR2 from the germline V gene are SGHTA and FQGNSA. CDR3 size: 13 residues. The CDR3 region is CASSQRTGTEAFF. The DNA of the CDR3 is TGTGCCAGCAGCCAAAGGACGGGCACTGAAGCTTTCTTT. The whole variable domain, remainder taken from reference TRBV7-2 and TRBJ1-1, is GAGVSQSPSNKVTEKGKDVELRCDPISGHTALYWYRQSLGQGLEFLIYFQGNSAPDKSGLPSDRFSAERTGGSVSTLTIQRTQQEDSAVYLCASSQRTGTEAFFGQGTRLTVV.

This clonotype has a count of ten or more. The chain recombines TRBV10-3 with TRBJ1-1; a weak D match, TRBD1 (6 bases). V shed 0 bases and J shed 5 bases, with 13 bases lying between them. CDR3 length: 15 amino acids. Germline V gene data show CDR1 as ENHRY and CDR2 as SYGVKD. The CDR3 sequence: CAISESQGLRTEAFF. In nucleotides, the CDR3 is TGTGCCATCAGTGAGTCTCAGGGGTTAAGGACTGAAGCTTTCTTT.

This clonotype was recorded a few times. V and J are TRBV7-9 and TRBJ2-3, with unresolved D. The CDR3 has 12 residues. The V gene lost 6 bases and the J gene lost 5 bases, with 9 bases spanning the gap. Germline CDR1 reads SEHNR; CDR2 reads FQNEAQ (reference sequence). CDR3: CASSSAGDTQYF. The CDR3 nucleotides are TGTGCCAGCAGTTCGGCTGGAGATACGCAGTATTTT. Looking up the rest from reference TRBV7-9 and TRBJ2-3 gives the full variable domain: DTGVSQNPRHKITKRGQNVTFRCDPISEHNRLYWYRQTLGQGPEFLTYFQNEAQLEKSRLLSDRFSAERPKGSFSTLEIQRTEQGDSAMYLCASSSAGDTQYFGPGTRLTVL.

This clonotype was seen once. The gene calls are TRBV19 and TRBJ2-2; maybe TRBD1 (6 bases). Trimming stripped 5 bases from V and 5 bases from J, with 12 bases between. The CDR3 consists of 14 residues. Germline V gene sequence: CDR1 LNHDA, CDR2 SQIVND (reference sequence). This CDR3 is CASSGRGGTGELFF. The CDR3 DNA is TGTGCCAGTAGTGGCAGGGGTGGTACCGGGGAGCTGTTTTTT.

There are many counts of this clonotype. V gene TRBV6-2 or TRBV6-3 combines with J gene TRBJ2-5; no clear D. This CDR3 is 12 amino acids long. Germline CDR1 MNHEY, CDR2 SVGEGT. With 4 bases removed from V and 4 bases from J, the gap between germline ends came to 7 bases. This CDR3 reads CASSSSAETQYF. The CDR3 DNA reads TGTGCCAGCAGTTCCAGTGCAGAGACCCAGTACTTC.

In its sample, this clonotype was seen many times. V usage is TRBV5-1 and J usage is TRBJ2-1; TRBD1 might be the D (5 bases). V lost 0 bases and J lost 8, with 9 bases in between. The CDR3 totals 13 residues. The germline gives CDR1 SGHRS, CDR2 YFSETQ. CDR3 sequence reads: CASSLEGLDEQFF. The CDR3 DNA follows: TGCGCCAGCAGCTTGGAGGGGTTGGATGAGCAGTTCTTC.

This clonotype was detected many times. This chain connects TRBV6-1 to TRBJ2-7, with D possibly TRBD1 on 5 matching bases. Germline-derived CDR1 and CDR2 are MNHNS and SASEGT. The CDR3 is 14 amino acids. V was trimmed by 7 bases and J by 1 base, leaving 14 bases between them. CDR3 sequence: CASTIHQGSYEQYF. CDR3 nucleotides: TGTGCCAGCACGATACATCAGGGATCCTACGAGCAGTACTTC.

A few counts support this clonotype. The chain combines TRBV27 with TRBJ2-7; maybe TRBD2 (5 bases). The CDR3 is 15 residues long. V was cut by 0 bases and J by 6 bases, with 15 bases left in between. Germline CDR1 reads MNHEY; CDR2 reads SMNVEV (reference sequence). CDR3 coding DNA: TGTGCCAGCAGTTTATCGTTGGGAGCTGGAGGCGAGCAGTACTTC. Translated, it gives CASSLSLGAGGEQYF.

V and J are TRBV2 and TRBJ2-6; D is ambiguous. Germline-derived CDR1 and CDR2 are SNHLY and FYNNEI. V was pared by 6 bases and J by 4 bases, with 10 bases between. The CDR3 covers 14 residues. The CDR3 sequence: CASRSAGGANVLTF. The CDR3 DNA is TGTGCCAGCAGATCGGCTGGAGGGGCCAACGTCCTGACTTTC.

The chain carries TRBV19 and TRBJ1-2; D gene ambiguous. V was shortened by 4 bases and J by 3 bases, with 15 bases between the two germline ends. The CDR3 sequence is 15 residues long. Germline CDR1 is LNHDA and CDR2 is SQIVND (reference sequence). CDR3 DNA: TGTGCCAGTAGTACCGGACGGCCCCCGGACTATGGCTACACCTTC. Amino acids: CASSTGRPPDYGYTF.

This chain links TRBV2 with TRBJ2-2; a possible D gene is TRBD2 (5 bases). Trimming stripped 7 bases from V and 10 bases from J, with 10 bases between. This CDR3 contains 11 residues. Germline V gives CDR1 SNHLY, CDR2 FYNNEI. DNA of the CDR3: TGTGCCAGCACGGAGGCCCTGGAGCTGTTTTTT. Its protein product is CASTEALELFF.

Remarks on this clonotype: It may be a read error: a sequence one base away is much more abundant. This sequence joins TRBV28 and TRBJ2-7; 9 positions match TRBD2. The J call may be wrong; the DNA end is better matched by TRBJ2-1. In germline, CDR1 is MDHEN, CDR2 SYDVKM. The CDR3 sequence is 15 residues long. This CDR3 is CASSTPGLATNEQFF. In DNA, the CDR3 is TGTGCCAGCAGCACCCCCGGACTAGCGACTAACGAGCAGTTCTTC.

This clonotype has a handful of counts. The chain couples TRBV6-1 to TRBJ2-1; 10 bases fit TRBD1. V lost 7 bases, J lost 7 bases, and 10 bases stayed unmatched. CDR1 and CDR2 from the germline V gene are MNHNS and SASEGT. The CDR3 is 15 amino acids. The CDR3: CASTYRDRGGNEQFF. For the CDR3, the DNA is TGTGCCAGCACCTATCGGGACAGGGGTGGAAATGAGCAGTTCTTC.